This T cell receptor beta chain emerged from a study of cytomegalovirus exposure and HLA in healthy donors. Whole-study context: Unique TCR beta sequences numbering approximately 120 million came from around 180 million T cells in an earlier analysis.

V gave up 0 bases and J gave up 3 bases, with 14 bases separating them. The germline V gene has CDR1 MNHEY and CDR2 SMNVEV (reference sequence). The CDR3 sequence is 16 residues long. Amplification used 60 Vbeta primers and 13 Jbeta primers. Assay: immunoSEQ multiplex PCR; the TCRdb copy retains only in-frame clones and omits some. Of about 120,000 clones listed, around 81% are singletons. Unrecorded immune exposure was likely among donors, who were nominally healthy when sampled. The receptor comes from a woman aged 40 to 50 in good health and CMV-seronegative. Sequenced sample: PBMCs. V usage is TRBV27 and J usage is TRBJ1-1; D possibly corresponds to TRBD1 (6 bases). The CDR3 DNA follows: TGTGCCAGCAGTTTATCAAAGGTGGGGGCGGACACTGAAGCTTTCTTT. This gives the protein CASSLSKVGADTEAFF.